The 8 T cell receptor beta chains below were found in one sample sequenced in a study of T cell responses to AZD1222 COVID-19 vaccine. The table came from immunoSEQ multiplex PCR; TCRdb's copy has only in-frame clones and leaves some out. The sample lists about 140,000 clones, over 85% occurring once. Sample: peripheral blood, taken on day 0 of AZD1222 vaccination. These receptors originate from an adult in good health.

This chain links TRBV4-3 with TRBJ2-3; the match to TRBD2 covers 10 bases. The V segment lost 1 base and the J segment 1 base; nucleotides outside the gene matches: 5. There are 17 residues in the CDR3. The V gene's germline CDR1 is LGHNA and CDR2 YSLEER. The CDR3 region is CASSQVRLAGGTDTQYF. As DNA, the CDR3 is TGCGCCAGCAGCCAAGTTCGCCTAGCGGGAGGCACAGATACGCAGTATTTT.

This chain connects TRBV5-4 to TRBJ1-1; no definite D call. Per the germline V gene, CDR1 is SGHNT and CDR2 is YYREEE (reference sequence). Trimming pared 4 bases from V and 4 bases from J, leaving 8 bases between. CDR3 length: 12 amino acids. This chain's CDR3 is CASSIGITEAFF. CDR3 nucleotide sequence: TGTGCCAGCAGCATCGGGATCACTGAAGCTTTCTTT. The whole variable domain, remainder taken from reference TRBV5-4 and TRBJ1-1, is ETGVTQSPTHLIKTRGQQVTLRCSSQSGHNTVSWYQQALGQGPQFIFQYYREEENGRGNFPPRFSGLQFPNYSSELNVNALELDDSALYLCASSIGITEAFFGQGTRLTVV.

This sequence joins TRBV5-1 and TRBJ2-3; maybe TRBD2 (7 bases). V lost 4 bases to trimming and J lost 3 bases, with 12 bases between them. The CDR3 has 14 residues. Looked up from germline, CDR1 is SGHRS and CDR2 is YFSETQ. The CDR3 region is CASSAAGATDTQYF. As DNA, the CDR3 is TGCGCCAGCAGCGCGGCGGGGGCAACAGATACGCAGTATTTT. The full variable domain, in which reference TRBV5-1 and TRBJ2-3 provide the parts outside the CDR3, is KAGVTQTPRYLIKTRGQQVTLSCSPISGHRSVSWYQQTPGQGLQFLFEYFSETQRNKGNFPGRFSGRQFSNSRSEMNVSTLELGDSALYLCASSAAGATDTQYFGPGTRLTVL.

V and J are TRBV6-5 and TRBJ2-3; 7 bases agree with TRBD1. The V and J ends lost 2 bases and 2 bases, in that order; junction bases with no gene match: 7. CDR3 length: 16 residues. CDR1 and CDR2 from the germline V gene are MNHEY and SVGAGI. DNA of the CDR3: TGTGCCAGCAGTTACCCCGGACAGGCCCTCACAGATACGCAGTATTTT. It codes for CASSYPGQALTDTQYF.

CDR3 protein: CASSIRRLAGRSSYNEQFF. Written as DNA, the CDR3 is TGTGCCAGTAGTATTCGACGACTAGCGGGTAGAAGCTCCTACAATGAGCAGTTCTTC. This chain uses TRBV19 with TRBJ2-1, with 10 bases lining up with TRBD2. V was pared by 3 bases and J by 0 bases, with 11 bases of the junction left unmatched. This CDR3 has 19 amino acids. Germline V lookup: CDR1 LNHDA, CDR2 SQIVND (reference sequence).

This CDR3 is CASSTGSETQYF. CDR3 nucleotide sequence: TGTGCCAGCAGTACGGGGTCGGAGACCCAGTACTTC. The rearrangement joins TRBV27 to TRBJ2-5, with D perhaps TRBD2 (5 bases). Germline assignment: CDR1 MNHEY and CDR2 SMNVEV (reference sequence). The CDR3 is made up of 12 amino acids. Trimming removed 5 bases from V and 5 bases from J, with 9 bases in between.

V is TRBV25-1 and J is TRBJ2-7; D may be TRBD1 (6 bases). This CDR3 is 13 amino acids long. Germline loops: CDR1 MGHDK, CDR2 SYGVNS. With 6 bases removed from V and 2 bases from J, the gap between germline ends came to 11 bases. In nucleotides, the CDR3 is TGTGCCAGCAGCCCCACAGGGACCTACGAGCAGTACTTC. Its protein product is CASSPTGTYEQYF.

The chain combines TRBV6-5 with TRBJ1-3; D call uncertain. Germline lookup yields CDR1 MNHEY and CDR2 SVGAGI. The CDR3 has 14 amino acids. The ends were cut back, 7 bases at V and 3 bases at J, with 13 bases in the middle. The CDR3 protein is CASNSVVGGNTIYF. The CDR3 region has the DNA TGTGCCAGCAACAGCGTCGTAGGTGGAAACACCATATATTTT.